One and the same sample provided the 22 T cell receptor beta chains below, sequenced in a study of OX40 agonist ivuxolimab in advanced cancers. Only in-frame clones appear in the TCRdb table, and some are missing; sequencing was by immunoSEQ multiplex PCR. This table has about 73,000 clones, around 86% appearing once. Sequencing used CD4+ or CD8+ T cells sorted from blood, obtained in a trial of the OX40 agonist ivuxolimab. The source of these receptors is an adult with an advanced solid tumor such as melanoma, head and neck, liver or kidney cancer.

The rearrangement joins TRBV29-1 to TRBJ2-1; 7 bases map to TRBD2. Unmatched junction bases numbered 5, after V lost 3 bases and J lost 6 bases. This CDR3 spans 13 amino acids. The germline gives CDR1 SQVTM, CDR2 ANQGSEA. In DNA, the CDR3 is TGCAGCGTTGACTGGGGGAGGGGCAATGAGCAGTTCTTC. Protein: CSVDWGRGNEQFF.

J is TRBJ1-5 and V is TRBV7-9; 7 nucleotides line up with TRBD1. This CDR3 is built from 15 residues. V lost 4 bases and J lost 7; bases outside the gene matches: 10. Per germline, CDR1 SEHNR and CDR2 FQNEAQ (reference sequence). For the CDR3, the DNA is TGTGCCAGCAGCTCCCGGGACAGAAATAACCAGCCCCAGCATTTT. This gives the protein CASSSRDRNNQPQHF.

The V call is TRBV28, the J call TRBJ2-1, with 9 bases identical to TRBD2. The germline V gene encodes CDR1 MDHEN and CDR2 SYDVKM. The V and J ends lost 8 bases and 9 bases, in that order; junction bases with no gene match: 20. This CDR3 has 17 amino acids. The CDR3 reads CASLPGGGSGRRSEQFF. The CDR3 bases are TGTGCCAGCCTACCCGGCGGGGGGAGCGGGAGGAGGAGTGAGCAGTTCTTC.

The rearrangement joins TRBV4-2 to TRBJ1-4; 7 nucleotides agree with TRBD1. V lost 1 base and J lost 7; bases outside the gene matches: 12. CDR1 LGHNA and CDR2 YNFKEQ come from the germline V gene. CDR3 size: 17 residues. Here the CDR3 DNA reads TGTGCCAGCAGCCAAGGGGGGGGACAGACGAAAGGTGAAAAACTGTTTTTT. Its translation is CASSQGGGQTKGEKLFF.

The chain carries TRBV6-5 and TRBJ1-2; 7 bases match TRBD1. CDR1 and CDR2 from the germline V gene are MNHEY and SVGAGI. This CDR3 region has 12 residues. V trimming: 8 bases; J trimming: 8 bases; junction bases outside the gene matches: 8. The CDR3, as DNA: TGTGCCAGCTGGGCTCTACAGGGGGGCTACACCTTC. Encoded protein: CASWALQGGYTF.

This chain uses TRBV5-6 with TRBJ2-7; D is perhaps TRBD1 (6 bases). V was trimmed by 4 bases and J by 2 bases, leaving 19 bases between them. Germline V lookup: CDR1 SGHDT, CDR2 YYEEEE. This CDR3 spans 16 amino acids. The CDR3 nucleotides read TGTGCCAGCAGCCCGGATGGACAGAGAATTACCTACGAGCAGTACTTC. Protein product: CASSPDGQRITYEQYF.

The chain uses TRBV4-3 and TRBJ1-1; 9 positions match TRBD1. V shed 4 bases and J 1 base; nucleotides not matched to a gene: 7. Per germline, CDR1 LGHNA and CDR2 YSLEER. The CDR3 has 16 residues. CDR3 DNA: TGCGCCAGCAGCCTTGCTGGGGACAGGGAGAACACTGAAGCTTTCTTT. Its protein product is CASSLAGDRENTEAFF.

The V call is TRBV6-9, the J call TRBJ2-6, with a possible D match to TRBD1 (6 bases). CDR1 is MNHGY and CDR2 is SVAAGI in the germline V gene. The V gene lost 5 bases and the J gene lost 0 bases, with 11 bases spanning the gap. The CDR3 runs to 16 residues. In nucleotides, the CDR3 is TGTGCCAGCAGTGTTGGACAGAGCTCTGGGGCCAACGTCCTGACTTTC. Protein product: CASSVGQSSGANVLTF.

The chain combines TRBV15 with TRBJ2-7; D remains ambiguous. The CDR3 loop spans 13 amino acids. With 4 bases removed from V and 0 bases from J, the gap between germline ends came to 7 bases. Germline CDR1 and CDR2: LNHNV and YYDKDF (reference sequence). The CDR3 DNA follows: TGTGCCACCAGCAACGGGCCCTCCTACGAGCAGTACTTC. This codes for CATSNGPSYEQYF.

The V and J genes are TRBV7-9 and TRBJ1-2; 7 bases line up with TRBD1. Germline CDR1 reads SEHNR; CDR2 reads FQNEAQ (reference sequence). The CDR3 runs to 14 residues. The ends lost 6 bases at V and 7 bases at J; junction bases unmatched: 11. The CDR3 DNA reads TGTGCCAGCAGGGGAGACAGGGAAGGTCGTGGCTACACCTTC. Amino acids: CASRGDREGRGYTF.

The J gene is TRBJ2-1, the V gene TRBV7-8, with TRBD2 identical over 11 bases. Germline CDR1 and CDR2: SGHVS and FQNEAQ. The CDR3 is 15 amino acids. The J segment lost 6 bases and the V segment lost 1 base, leaving 2 bases of the junction unmatched. The CDR3 is CASSLVLAGVNEQFF. Here the CDR3 DNA reads TGTGCCAGCAGCTTAGTACTAGCGGGAGTCAATGAGCAGTTCTTC.

This clone was seen more than once but under ten times. The chain is built from TRBV6-6 and TRBJ1-5; D is ambiguous. The CDR3 runs to 12 residues. Trimming took 6 bases from V and 5 from J, leaving 8 bases between them. The germline V gene encodes CDR1 MNHNY and CDR2 SVGAGI (reference sequence). DNA of the CDR3: TGTGCCAGCAGATTTGGGGATCAGCCCCAGCATTTT. It translates to CASRFGDQPQHF.

This chain joins TRBV7-2 and TRBJ2-3, with D possibly being TRBD1 or TRBD2 (6 bases each). Germline CDR1 SGHTA, CDR2 FQGNSA. Deletions cut 0 bases from V and 5 bases from J, with 15 bases between. This CDR3 contains 16 residues. The CDR3 is CASSLAFRGPGDTQYF. The CDR3 nucleotides read TGTGCCAGCAGCTTAGCGTTCCGGGGGCCCGGAGATACGCAGTATTTT.

In nucleotides, the CDR3 is TGTGCCAGCAGTTTTCGTGGGACAGGACTCTCCTACGAGCAGTACTTC. This encodes CASSFRGTGLSYEQYF. This chain uses TRBV28 with TRBJ2-7; TRBD1 matches 8 bases. The germline CDR1 and CDR2 sequences are MDHEN and SYDVKM. V shed 3 bases, J shed 0 bases, and the junction held 7 bases outside the gene matches. CDR3 length equals 16 residues. Based on the CDR3 plus reference TRBV28 and TRBJ2-7, the full variable domain is DVKVTQSSRYLVKRTGEKVFLECVQDMDHENMFWYRQDPGLGLRLIYFSYDVKMKEKGDIPEGYSVSREKKERFSLILESASTNQTSMYLCASSFRGTGLSYEQYFGPGTRLTVT.

The chain links TRBV10-1 to TRBJ1-1, with D possibly TRBD1 on 5 matching bases. The germline gives CDR1 WNHNN, CDR2 SYGVQD (reference sequence). The CDR3 runs 14 residues. V was trimmed by 7 bases and J by 4 bases, leaving 16 bases between them. In nucleotides, the CDR3 is TGCGCCAGCAAGAATGGGGCGCGGGGCACTGAAGCTTTCTTT. The encoded protein is CASKNGARGTEAFF.

This rearrangement joins TRBV30 to TRBJ1-5, with a tentative D call TRBD1 (5 bases). The V and J ends lost 2 bases and 2 bases respectively, with 10 bases between them. CDR1 GTSNPN and CDR2 SVGIG come from the germline V gene (reference sequence). The CDR3 extends over 14 amino acids. The DNA for the CDR3 is TGTGCCTGGAGTCTAGACAGCCGCAATCAGCCCCAGCATTTT. Translated: CAWSLDSRNQPQHF.

The chain is built from TRBV7-2 and TRBJ2-5; D not resolved. The germline V gene has CDR1 SGHTA and CDR2 FQGNSA. V was pared by 6 bases and J by 4 bases, with 15 bases between. The CDR3 covers 14 residues. In nucleotides, the CDR3 is TGTGCCAGCAGACGACCGACGGTGGCAGAGACCCAGTACTTC. Translation: CASRRPTVAETQYF.

The V gene is TRBV9, the J gene TRBJ2-3; D is unresolved. Trimming removed 3 bases at V and 4 bases at J, with 15 bases between. CDR3 length equals 15 residues. Germline values: CDR1 SGDLS, CDR2 YYNGEE. The CDR3 DNA is TGTGCCAGCAGCGCGAGACCCCAGGCGGCAGATACGCAGTATTTT. Translated: CASSARPQAADTQYF.

The V gene is TRBV7-2, the J gene TRBJ1-1; D is undetermined. V lost 3 bases and J lost 5, with 7 bases in between. The CDR3 contains 12 residues. Germline V gives CDR1 SGHTA, CDR2 FQGNSA. The CDR3 sequence is CASSFDRTEAFF. The CDR3 nucleotides read TGTGCCAGCAGCTTCGACCGTACTGAAGCTTTCTTT.

V is TRBV6-6 and J is TRBJ1-1; D remains unclear. Germline CDR1 reads MNHNY; CDR2 reads SVGAGI (reference sequence). V gave up 0 bases and J gave up 11 bases, with 13 bases separating them. The CDR3 extends over 13 amino acids. The CDR3 loop reads CASSYSNLGWAFF. The DNA of the CDR3 is TGTGCCAGCAGTTACTCGAACCTCGGCTGGGCTTTCTTT.

This chain joins TRBV6-6 and TRBJ2-2; D gene ambiguous. The V gene's germline CDR1 is MNHNY and CDR2 SVGAGI (reference sequence). V was pared by 2 bases and J by 0 bases, with 7 bases between. This CDR3 is built from 15 residues. The CDR3 nucleotides read TGTGCCAGCAGTTACGGTTGGCCGAACACCGGGGAGCTGTTTTTT. This sequence encodes CASSYGWPNTGELFF.

V is TRBV6-1 and J is TRBJ2-3; 7 bases line up with TRBD1. This CDR3 has 14 amino acids. In germline, CDR1 is MNHNS, CDR2 SASEGT. Germline trimming cut 7 bases from V and 5 bases from J; bases unmatched to any gene: 9. DNA of the CDR3: TGTGCCAGCACCCCGACAGGGCCAAGAGATACGCAGTATTTT. Amino acid sequence: CASTPTGPRDTQYF.